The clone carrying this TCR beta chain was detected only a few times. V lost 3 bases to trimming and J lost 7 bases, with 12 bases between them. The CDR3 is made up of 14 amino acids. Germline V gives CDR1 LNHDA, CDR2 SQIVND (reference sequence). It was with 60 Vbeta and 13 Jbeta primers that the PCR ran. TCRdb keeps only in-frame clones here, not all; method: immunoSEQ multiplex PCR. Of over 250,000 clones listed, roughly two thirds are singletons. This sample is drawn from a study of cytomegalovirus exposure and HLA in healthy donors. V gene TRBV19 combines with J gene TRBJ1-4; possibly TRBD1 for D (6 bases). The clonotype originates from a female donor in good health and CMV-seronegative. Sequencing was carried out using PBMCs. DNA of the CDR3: TGTGCCAGTAGTATCGGGACACCATCTGAAAAACTGTTTTTT. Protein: CASSIGTPSEKLFF.